The subject of this entry is one T cell receptor beta chain. Methods used by the authors: How many nucleated cells were present was estimated from reference gene primer amplification. Clones were read by immunoSEQ multiplex PCR, and TCRdb kept only the in-frame ones, dropping some. The V and J calls and the clone size are those of that table, but D and trimming were determined from the DNA. The sample has some 170,000 clones; roughly 85% are singletons. This specimen belongs to a study of blood T cell repertoires in COVID-19. Study details: Spain, Italy and the United States supplied samples that represented acute and convalescent COVID-19. T cells, B-cell-depleted T cells, or PBMCs provided the cDNA or gDNA that served as material.

V was clipped by 5 bases and J by 1 base; unmatched bases: 5. The CDR3 runs 14 residues. CDR1 is SGHTA and CDR2 is FQGNSA in the germline V gene. This TCR was recovered from a woman between 65 and 79 years old with acute or convalescent COVID-19. Input material: peripheral blood. The chain uses TRBV7-2 and TRBJ2-7; 7 positions agree with TRBD1. CDR3 DNA: TGTGCCAGCAGCCCGGGACAGAGATCCTACGAGCAGTACTTC. As protein: CASSPGQRSYEQYF.